A single sample gave rise to the 16 T cell receptor beta chains below, sequenced in a study of cytomegalovirus exposure and HLA in healthy donors. Researchers ran the PCR with 60 Vbeta and 13 Jbeta primers. Here immunoSEQ multiplex PCR was the method, and the copy in TCRdb shows in-frame clones only, minus some. The sample yields roughly 190,000 clones, roughly a tenth seen once. The sample was PBMCs. The receptors stem from a woman younger than 45 in good health and CMV-seropositive.

The rearrangement uses TRBV6-6 and TRBJ2-1; 10 nucleotides align to TRBD2. The germline V gene encodes CDR1 MNHNY and CDR2 SVGAGI (reference sequence). The J segment lost 5 bases and the V segment lost 6 bases, leaving 7 bases of the junction unmatched. The CDR3 has 15 residues. The CDR3 coding sequence is TGTGCCAGCAGCCTGACTAGCGGGTCCCACAATGAGCAGTTCTTC. It is translated as CASSLTSGSHNEQFF.

This clone has just a few counts. The genes are TRBV5-1 and TRBJ2-2; 7 bases are a match to TRBD1. CDR3 length: 16 amino acids. The ends lost 0 bases at V and 7 bases at J; junction bases unmatched: 9. CDR1 and CDR2 from the germline V gene are SGHRS and YFSETQ. The DNA of the CDR3 is TGCGCCAGCAGCTTGGAAGCAGCCAGGGGGATCGGGGAGCTGTTTTTT. It yields the protein CASSLEAARGIGELFF.

This clone showed up many times. This chain connects TRBV9 to TRBJ2-3, with D perhaps matching TRBD2 (5 bases). Trimming left V 0 bases short and J 4 bases short, with 9 bases between. Germline CDR1 SGDLS, CDR2 YYNGEE. This CDR3 has 14 residues. CDR3 protein: CASSVDSGADTQYF. The CDR3 coding sequence is TGTGCCAGCAGCGTAGACAGCGGCGCAGATACGCAGTATTTT.

V and J are TRBV4-1 and TRBJ2-7, with 11 positions matching TRBD2. With 0 bases clipped from V and 1 base from J, the junction kept 5 bases outside the gene matches. The CDR3 covers 17 residues. Germline CDR1 and CDR2: MGHRA and YSYEKL. CDR3 nucleotides: TGCGCCAGCAGCCAAGATCCCCTAGCGGGAGGTTCCTACGAGCAGTACTTC. Translation: CASSQDPLAGGSYEQYF.

This chain uses TRBV7-2 with TRBJ2-3; D may be TRBD2 (5 bases). The germline V gene encodes CDR1 SGHTA and CDR2 FQGNSA. With 5 bases removed from V and 4 bases from J, the gap between germline ends came to 13 bases. This CDR3 contains 14 residues. In DNA form, the CDR3 reads TGTGCCAGCAGCCCTACTAGTCGTGCAGATACGCAGTATTTT. Encoded protein: CASSPTSRADTQYF.

The chain recombines TRBV15 with TRBJ2-7, with 7 nucleotides matching TRBD1. The CDR3 totals 15 residues. V was clipped by 1 base and J by 4 bases; unmatched bases: 7. Germline-derived CDR1 and CDR2 are LNHNV and YYDKDF (reference sequence). CDR3 DNA: TGTGCCACCAGCAGAGTAGGCAGGGGGTTATACGAGCAGTACTTC. Translation: CATSRVGRGLYEQYF.

This clone was seen a handful of times. The V gene is TRBV18, the J gene TRBJ1-2; a possible D gene is TRBD1 (6 bases). V lost 3 bases, J lost 4 bases, and 15 bases lay in between. The length of the CDR3 is 15 residues. The V gene's germline CDR1 is KGHSH and CDR2 LQKENI. CDR3 nucleotides: TGTGCCAGCTCACCCAGGACAGATTTAATCTATGGCTACACCTTC. It codes for CASSPRTDLIYGYTF.

The rearrangement links TRBV6-1 to TRBJ2-1, with TRBD2 as a possible D gene (5 bases). The germline V gene encodes CDR1 MNHNS and CDR2 SASEGT. This CDR3 region has 16 residues. Trimming pared 0 bases from V and 1 base from J, leaving 10 bases between. The CDR3 bases are TGTGCCAGCAGTGAAGCGCCGGGGTTGTCCTACAATGAGCAGTTCTTC. Its protein is CASSEAPGLSYNEQFF.

The sample holds a few counts of this clone. The chain carries TRBV7-9 and TRBJ1-4; the match to TRBD1 covers 10 bases. In germline, CDR1 is SEHNR, CDR2 FQNEAQ (reference sequence). The J segment lost 11 bases and the V segment lost 1 base, leaving 10 bases of the junction unmatched. The CDR3 length is 16 residues. This chain's CDR3 is CASSLVSGTGADKLFF. CDR3 coding DNA: TGTGCCAGCAGCTTAGTTTCCGGGACAGGGGCGGACAAACTGTTTTTT.

The J gene is TRBJ2-1, the V gene TRBV21-1; the table names TRBD1, a call not compared with the DNA. TRBV21-1 has pseudogene status. The CDR3 covers 18 residues. The CDR3 DNA sequence: TGTGCCAGCAGCCCTCGATTGTGGACAGGAAGCTCCTACAATGAGCAGTTCTTC. Protein: CASSPRLWTGSSYNEQFF.

In DNA, the CDR3 is TGTGCCAGCAGCTCATCAGGACAGCTGAACACTGAAGCTTTCTTT. This codes for CASSSSGQLNTEAFF. The J gene is TRBJ1-1, the V gene TRBV9; D is possibly TRBD1 (6 bases). The germline V gene encodes CDR1 SGDLS and CDR2 YYNGEE. The CDR3 has 15 amino acids. V lost 4 bases to trimming and J lost 0 bases, with 13 bases between them. Filled out from reference TRBV9 and TRBJ1-1, the complete variable domain reads DSGVTQTPKHLITATGQRVTLRCSPRSGDLSVYWYQQSLDQGLQFLIQYYNGEERAKGNILERFSAQQFPDLHSELNLSSLELGDSALYFCASSSSGQLNTEAFFGQGTRLTVV.

The V call is TRBV6-6, the J call TRBJ1-5; unclear D gene. The CDR3 consists of 15 residues. Trimming stripped 4 bases from V and 2 bases from J, with 12 bases between. The germline V gene encodes CDR1 MNHNY and CDR2 SVGAGI (reference sequence). The CDR3 bases are TGTGCCAGCAGTTTCGTCGACTGGGGCAATCAGCCCCAGCATTTT. Residues: CASSFVDWGNQPQHF.

The V gene is TRBV27, the J gene TRBJ1-2; tentatively, D is TRBD1 (6 bases). The CDR3 contains 13 residues. Per the germline V gene, CDR1 is MNHEY and CDR2 is SMNVEV (reference sequence). Trimming left V 8 bases short and J 2 bases short, with 12 bases between. DNA for the CDR3: TGTGCCAGCGGCTTACAGGGCAACTATGGCTACACCTTC. Translation gives CASGLQGNYGYTF.

This clone has just a few counts. Here the CDR3 reads CASSEFLETQYF. CDR3 nucleotides: TGTGCCAGCAGTGAATTCCTAGAGACCCAGTACTTC. The V call is TRBV25-1, the J call TRBJ2-5; unclear D gene. Germline CDR1 and CDR2: MGHDK and SYGVNS. V shed 1 base and J shed 4 bases, with 4 bases lying between them. The CDR3 runs 12 residues.

This clone appeared a few times. V gene TRBV10-3 combines with J gene TRBJ2-1; 13 bases match TRBD2. J lost 8 bases, V lost 0 bases, and 4 bases had no gene match. CDR3 length: 16 residues. Germline loops: CDR1 ENHRY, CDR2 SYGVKD. CDR3: CAISESTSGRGDEQFF. The CDR3 DNA is TGTGCCATCAGTGAGTCAACTAGCGGGAGGGGGGATGAGCAGTTCTTC.

Only a few counts were recorded for this clone. This chain joins TRBV29-1 and TRBJ1-4, with 7 bases that match TRBD1. The ends lost 6 bases at V and 5 bases at J; junction bases unmatched: 9. CDR1 and CDR2 from the germline V gene are SQVTM and ANQGSEA. The CDR3 loop spans 14 amino acids. CDR3 nucleotide sequence: TGCAGCGTACAACCGGGACAGACAAATGAAAAACTGTTTTTT. This encodes CSVQPGQTNEKLFF.